Below, 2 T cell receptor beta chains from the same sample are listed, as sequenced in a study of somatic mutations in cytotoxic T cells in rheumatoid arthritis. TCRdb keeps only in-frame clones here, not all; method: immunoSEQ multiplex PCR. The data show 5,500 to 6,500 clones, with around 68% seen just once and around 35% held by the top ten. The sequenced material came from CD8+ T cells sorted from blood. These receptors originate from a woman aged 45-59 years in good health.

The chain carries TRBV7-9 and TRBJ1-1; D is perhaps TRBD1 (5 bases). CDR3 length: 12 residues. Germline V CDR1 and CDR2: SEHNR, FQNEAQ (reference sequence). The ends were cut back, 6 bases at V and 3 bases at J, with 8 bases in the middle. The CDR3 spells CASRWGDTEAFF. The CDR3 nucleotides are TGTGCCAGCAGGTGGGGGGACACTGAAGCTTTCTTT.

The rearrangement joins TRBV19 to TRBJ2-1, with a tentative D call TRBD2 (7 bases). The CDR3 runs 15 residues. Germline V gene data show CDR1 as LNHDA and CDR2 as SQIVND (reference sequence). Trimming pared 7 bases from V and 3 bases from J, leaving 16 bases between. The CDR3 sequence: CASNLGGGLYNEQFF. The CDR3 region has the DNA TGTGCCAGTAACCTGGGGGGGGGCCTCTACAATGAGCAGTTCTTC.